This paragraph reports one T cell receptor beta chain. Its antigen is currently unknown. This entry belongs to a study of siplizumab effects on memory and regulatory T cells. General study results and limits: Unstimulated naive T cells seemed to show more diversity than memory cells did, and they also seemed to be among the major contributors to the alloresponse.

Libraries were prepared by immunoSEQ multiplex PCR; TCRdb keeps only in-frame clonotypes and omits some of them. The data hold some 100,000 clones, with around 95% observed a single time. V was pared by 0 bases and J by 3 bases, with 12 bases between. There are 15 residues in the CDR3. The V gene's germline CDR1 is MGHRA and CDR2 YSYEKL. The sequence was collected from a human donor in good health. The sequenced sample consisted of naive CD4+ T cells sorted from blood. The rearrangement links TRBV4-1 to TRBJ2-7; D is uncertain. The CDR3 bases are TGCGCCAGCAGCCAAGAGAGGCAGGCCTACTACGAGCAGTACTTC. It yields the protein CASSQERQAYYEQYF.